This is a list of T cell receptor beta chains from one sample in a study of T cells in Graves' hyperthyroidism and ophthalmopathy. TCRdb reprocessed the multiplex PCR reads with MiXCR, giving one entry per CDR3 protein. The profile shows approximately 300,000 distinct CDR3 sequences, over 15% of them singletons. Sequenced material: blood. These receptors originate from a man aged 25-45 years with Graves' hyperthyroidism. CDR3s leave out the opening cysteine and the closing phenylalanine or tryptophan. Each record gives: D gene, clone size, V gene, CDR3 length, CDR3 protein. A D gene is named only where the DNA matches it firmly. Only some rows state a clone size, as once, few, many or a class for expanded clones.

>.|many|TRBV30|13
AWTRGTGSGNTIY
>.|many|TRBV18|14
ASSPGAATLTYEQY
>.|many|TRBV12-3/TRBV12-4|13
ASSPYRDLNQPQH
>TRBD1|.|TRBV7-9|13
ASSASGQINEKLF
>TRBD2|.|TRBV25-1|14
ASSEFRREGADTQY
>TRBD2|.|TRBV6-1|13
ASSPGGGFQETQY
>.|.|TRBV19|14
ASSPLTGTRVEKLF
>TRBD1|few|TRBV10-3|12
AISEPGQGSEQY
>TRBD2|once|TRBV30|14
AWSVLLAGNTGELF
>.|many|TRBV28|10
ASRLTRSEQF
>.|few|TRBV5-1|16
ASSFQALGAGNNQPQH
>.|many|TRBV30|11
AWNRDSGNTIY
>TRBD1|many|TRBV24-1|14
ATSDFGSRGPEEQY
>TRBD2|many|TRBV11-2|15
ASSLTSRGRAYNEQF
>TRBD1|.|TRBV20-1|15
SASTGQAAYSNQPQH
>.|many|TRBV5-1|12
ASREGSGTGELF
>.|few|TRBV6-2/TRBV6-3|13
ASSYSGGEQEKLF
>TRBD1|many|TRBV2|12
ASRARSGGSPLH
>TRBD2|.|TRBV5-6|16
ASSPPRGSAGGQETQY
>.|many|TRBV15|12
ATSRAGNTGELF
>.|many|TRBV2|10
ASSEGRETQY
>.|many|TRBV3-1|13
ASSQFDTPNTEAF
>TRBD2|once|TRBV2|12
ASSEPGLNNEQF
>.|.|TRBV16|12
ASSSIWGPNEQF
>TRBD2|many|TRBV3-1|15
ASSQGASGSSTYEQY
>TRBD2|.|TRBV12-3/TRBV12-4|15
ASSPAHSGTTADTQY
>.|few|TRBV10-3|13
AISGATYTYNEQF
>TRBD1|many|TRBV12-3/TRBV12-4|11
ASTWTGGQPQH
>TRBD2|many|TRBV20-1|13
SAQLAGFSYNEQF
>.|few|TRBV2|11
ASSEDAADTQY
>.|.|TRBV5-1|14
ASSLQGGTTGNGYT
>.|many|TRBV2|13
ASMIWGLNTGELF
>TRBD1|few|TRBV30|13
AWSTGQGGPYEQY
>.|many|TRBV28|12
ASRLQAMNTEAF
>TRBD2|.|TRBV10-3|14
AITDSGREAYNEQF
>TRBD2|many|TRBV11-2|13
ASSPGTSGRGEQY
>.|many|TRBV25-1|11
ASAGGPNTEAF
>TRBD1|.|TRBV18|11
ASSLDRGDEQF